These T cell receptor beta chains were read from a single sample in a study of blood T cell repertoires in COVID-19. Repertoires were generated with immunoSEQ multiplex PCR, while TCRdb's copy carries only in-frame clones and drops some. The sample records about 35,000 clones, around 87% being singletons. The sequenced sample consisted of peripheral blood. The receptors were gathered from a human donor in a cohort sampled during active COVID-19. Each CDR3 is given with its conserved first and last residue. The order of the fields is CDR3 DNA, CDR3 protein, D gene, J gene, V gene, clone size. D genes are given only for firm matches. Clone size is shown for a subset of rows, as once, few, many or a class of expanded clone.

CDR3 DNA: TGCGCCAGCAGCCAAGATGTGCCAGGGTCCTACGAGCAGTACTTC
CDR3 protein: CASSQDVPGSYEQYF
D gene: NA
J gene: TRBJ2-7
V gene: TRBV4-3
clone size: NA

CDR3 DNA: TGCAGCGTTGAAAGGGGAAGGGACGAGCAGTACTTC
CDR3 protein: CSVERGRDEQYF
D gene: NA
J gene: TRBJ2-7
V gene: TRBV29-1
clone size: NA

CDR3 DNA: TGCGCCAGCAGCCCGGGACTAGCGGGGGCCGTGGGGACGCAGTATTTT
CDR3 protein: CASSPGLAGAVGTQYF
D gene: TRBD2
J gene: TRBJ2-3
V gene: TRBV5-1
clone size: NA

CDR3 DNA: TGTGCCAGCTCACCGTTTGGTGCAGCAGATACGCAGTATTTT
CDR3 protein: CASSPFGAADTQYF
D gene: NA
J gene: TRBJ2-3
V gene: TRBV18
clone size: few

CDR3 DNA: TGTGCCAGTAGTATGGCTAGCGATTACAATGAGCAGTTCTTC
CDR3 protein: CASSMASDYNEQFF
D gene: NA
J gene: TRBJ2-1
V gene: TRBV19
clone size: NA

CDR3 DNA: TGTGCCAGCAGTTTCCAACGGGGGGGCTACAATGAGCAGTTCTTC
CDR3 protein: CASSFQRGGYNEQFF
D gene: TRBD2
J gene: TRBJ2-1
V gene: TRBV27
clone size: NA

CDR3 DNA: TGTGCCAGTAGTACCGACAGGCTTACAATCTACGAGCAGTACTTC
CDR3 protein: CASSTDRLTIYEQYF
D gene: NA
J gene: TRBJ2-7
V gene: TRBV19
clone size: NA

CDR3 DNA: TGCGCCAGCAGCCAAGATTCACCGCAACAGGGATATTCGGGGGCCAACGTCCTGACTTTC
CDR3 protein: CASSQDSPQQGYSGANVLTF
D gene: NA
J gene: TRBJ2-6
V gene: TRBV4-3
clone size: NA

CDR3 DNA: TGCAGTGCTAGTCAGAACGAAAAACTGTTTTTT
CDR3 protein: CSASQNEKLFF
D gene: NA
J gene: TRBJ1-4
V gene: TRBV20-1
clone size: NA

CDR3 DNA: TGTGCCAGCAGCTTGCTCCAGGGGACATACGAGCAGTACTTC
CDR3 protein: CASSLLQGTYEQYF
D gene: NA
J gene: TRBJ2-7
V gene: TRBV5-6
clone size: NA

CDR3 DNA: TGTGCCAGTAGCCGGGATTTGGGGTACGAGCAGTACTTC
CDR3 protein: CASSRDLGYEQYF
D gene: NA
J gene: TRBJ2-7
V gene: TRBV19
clone size: NA

CDR3 DNA: TGTGCCAGCAGCCAAACCATACAGGGGGGGAATGAAAAACTGTTTTTT
CDR3 protein: CASSQTIQGGNEKLFF
D gene: TRBD1
J gene: TRBJ1-4
V gene: TRBV4-2
clone size: NA

CDR3 DNA: TGTGCCAGTAGTTACCGGGGGGAAAGCTCCTACAATGAGCAGTTCTTC
CDR3 protein: CASSYRGESSYNEQFF
D gene: TRBD2
J gene: TRBJ2-1
V gene: TRBV19
clone size: NA

CDR3 DNA: TGCAGCACCGGGACAGGGGAAACTGGCTACACCTTC
CDR3 protein: CSTGTGETGYTF
D gene: TRBD1
J gene: TRBJ1-2
V gene: TRBV29-1
clone size: NA

CDR3 DNA: TGCAGTGCTAGTGGGCAGCTAGCCTACGAGCAGTACTTC
CDR3 protein: CSASGQLAYEQYF
D gene: NA
J gene: TRBJ2-7
V gene: TRBV20-1
clone size: NA

CDR3 DNA: TGTGCCAGCAGCTCCGGGACAGGGTTCGACGAGCAGTACTTC
CDR3 protein: CASSSGTGFDEQYF
D gene: TRBD1
J gene: TRBJ2-7
V gene: TRBV7-9
clone size: NA

CDR3 DNA: TGTGCCAGCAGCCAGCAACCCGGGACAGGGGCCAATGAGCAGTTCTTC
CDR3 protein: CASSQQPGTGANEQFF
D gene: TRBD1
J gene: TRBJ2-1
V gene: TRBV7-6
clone size: NA

CDR3 DNA: TGCAGCGGATTACCGGGACATACGAACACTGAAGCTTTCTTT
CDR3 protein: CSGLPGHTNTEAFF
D gene: NA
J gene: TRBJ1-1
V gene: TRBV29-1
clone size: NA

CDR3 DNA: TGTGCCAGCAGTAATGGGGGCATGGGTCGGTCCAGCAATCAGCCCCAGCATTTT
CDR3 protein: CASSNGGMGRSSNQPQHF
D gene: NA
J gene: TRBJ1-5
V gene: TRBV28
clone size: NA

CDR3 DNA: TGTGCCAGCAGCTTCGGGGCCGGATCGGGGGGGCTAGATACGCAGTATTTT
CDR3 protein: CASSFGAGSGGLDTQYF
D gene: TRBD2
J gene: TRBJ2-3
V gene: TRBV7-9
clone size: NA

CDR3 DNA: TGTGCCAGCAGTCAAGGACGGAGGAATTCACCCCTCCACTTT
CDR3 protein: CASSQGRRNSPLHF
D gene: NA
J gene: TRBJ1-6
V gene: TRBV2
clone size: NA

CDR3 DNA: TGTGCCACCAGTGACCATACAGGGAAAAGCTCCTACGAGCAGTACTTC
CDR3 protein: CATSDHTGKSSYEQYF
D gene: NA
J gene: TRBJ2-7
V gene: TRBV24-1
clone size: NA

CDR3 DNA: TGTGCCAGCAGCGTAAGGGGGCCTAACACAGATACGCAGTATTTT
CDR3 protein: CASSVRGPNTDTQYF
D gene: TRBD1
J gene: TRBJ2-3
V gene: TRBV7-2
clone size: NA

CDR3 DNA: TGTGCCAGCAGCCTCGGGGTTTCACCCCTCCACTTT
CDR3 protein: CASSLGVSPLHF
D gene: NA
J gene: TRBJ1-6
V gene: TRBV5-6
clone size: NA

CDR3 DNA: TGTGCCAGCAGGGGACAGGAATACTATGGCTACACCTTC
CDR3 protein: CASRGQEYYGYTF
D gene: TRBD1
J gene: TRBJ1-2
V gene: TRBV28
clone size: NA

CDR3 DNA: TGTGCCAGCAGCTTGTGGCGGGGGGGCGCAGATACGCAGTATTTT
CDR3 protein: CASSLWRGGADTQYF
D gene: TRBD2
J gene: TRBJ2-3
V gene: TRBV7-2
clone size: once

CDR3 DNA: TGTGCCAGCAGCTCTCTAAGTGGCTACACCTTC
CDR3 protein: CASSSLSGYTF
D gene: NA
J gene: TRBJ1-2
V gene: TRBV28
clone size: NA

CDR3 DNA: TGTGCCAGCAGCTTCATTACCGGGACAGGCTACGAGCAGTACTTC
CDR3 protein: CASSFITGTGYEQYF
D gene: TRBD1
J gene: TRBJ2-7
V gene: TRBV7-2
clone size: NA

CDR3 DNA: TGTGCCAGCAGCGGCCGGGGATTAGTGGGCGAGCAGTACTTC
CDR3 protein: CASSGRGLVGEQYF
D gene: NA
J gene: TRBJ2-7
V gene: TRBV11-3
clone size: NA